This T cell receptor beta chain was retrieved from a study of PD-1 blockade in classical Hodgkin lymphoma. Study background: Once every 2 weeks, patients received intravenous nivolumab at 3 mg/kg. Study-wide points: Complete responders matched newly diagnosed patients in baseline diversity. Nivolumab initiation under 1 year post-ASCT meant exclusion.

On this clone: The target antigen is unknown.

Sequencing was performed with immunoSEQ multiplex PCR; in TCRdb, only in-frame clones are kept and a portion is missing. In the table there are 99,000 or so clones, about 92% of which are singletons. Time point reported: cycle 4 day 1 (C4D1), after around six weeks of nivolumab. Every patient had relapsed following autologous stem cell transplantation, and cohorts differed in brentuximab vedotin exposure. Sequences were derived from peripheral blood mononuclear cells (PBMCs), sampled before the fourth cycle of nivolumab. The TCR sequence derives from a human donor with classical Hodgkin lymphoma.

The chain's CDR3 is CASSQGLAGAYGDTQYF. As DNA, the CDR3 is TGTGCCAGCAGCCAAGGACTAGCGGGAGCTTATGGAGATACGCAGTATTTT. V and J are TRBV14 and TRBJ2-3; 12 bases line up with TRBD2. CDR1 and CDR2 from the germline V gene are SGHDN and FVKESK. V was pared by 1 base and J by 5 bases, with 7 bases of the junction left unmatched. There are 17 residues in the CDR3.